The clone carrying this TCR beta chain occurred a few times. Its antigen is unknown. The data stem from a study of T cells after yellow fever vaccination. Study-wide points: CD4 and CD8 compartments shared a small share of clonotypes, likely from convergent recombination. Abundant clonotypes from the bulk population could have been carried over as contaminants into FACS-sorted repertoires.

CDR3 length: 19 residues. The ends lost 3 bases at V and 0 bases at J; junction bases unmatched: 9. The V gene's germline CDR1 is WSHSY and CDR2 SAAADI. TCRdb re-derived calls from the 5' RACE reads in MiXCR, one entry per CDR3 protein. The sample includes roughly 190,000 distinct CDR3 sequences, 8% to 13% seen only once; the top ten take 36%. Source: CD8+ T cells sorted from PBMCs, taken 15 days after the yellow fever booster vaccination. This clonotype originated in a man between 18 and 29 years old who received the YFV17D yellow fever vaccine. The chain employs TRBV10-2 and TRBJ2-2, with 11 positions matching TRBD2. For the CDR3, the DNA is TGCGCCAGCAGTGACGTAACTAGCGGGGGTTGGGCGAACACCGGGGAGCTGTTTTTT. Translated: CASSDVTSGGWANTGELFF.